The 19 T cell receptor beta chains in this list originate from one sample, sequenced in a study of T cells after yellow fever vaccination. TCRdb reprocessed the 5' RACE reads with MiXCR, giving one entry per CDR3 protein. Here the sample spans tens of thousands of distinct CDR3 sequences, over 6% being singletons. This specimen consisted of CD8+ T cells sorted from PBMCs, obtained about 49 days after the first yellow fever vaccination. These receptor sequences come from a man between 18 and 35 years old who received the YFV17D yellow fever vaccine.

This clonotype was seen ten or more times. The V call is TRBV6-1, the J call TRBJ2-3; D call uncertain. V was pared by 1 base and J by 3 bases, with 11 bases between. The CDR3 is made up of 15 amino acids. The germline V gene has CDR1 MNHNS and CDR2 SASEGT. The CDR3 sequence: CASSEGSNPTDTQYF. The CDR3 DNA sequence: TGTGCCAGCAGTGAAGGCAGTAATCCGACAGATACGCAGTATTTT.

This clonotype was found many times. The J gene is TRBJ2-3, the V gene TRBV11-2, with 7 nucleotides matching TRBD2. The ends lost 1 base at V and 1 base at J; junction bases unmatched: 2. Germline CDR1 SGHAT, CDR2 FQNNGV. The CDR3 is made up of 15 amino acids. The CDR3 sequence is CASSLGRGGTDTQYF. The CDR3 DNA reads TGTGCCAGCAGCTTAGGCCGGGGGGGCACAGATACGCAGTATTTT.

This clonotype was found many times. The chain carries TRBV20-1 and TRBJ2-2; D is unresolved. The CDR3 consists of 13 residues. From germline, CDR1 is DFQATT and CDR2 SNEGSKA (reference sequence). Trimming took off 2 bases at V and 0 bases at J, with 4 bases between the two ends. Here the CDR3 DNA reads TGCAGTGCTAGACAGACGAACACCGGGGAGCTGTTTTTT. It is translated as CSARQTNTGELFF.

This clonotype was seen a handful of times. The V gene is TRBV5-5, the J gene TRBJ2-7; TRBD2 matches 7 bases. Germline V gene sequence: CDR1 SGHKS, CDR2 YYEKEE (reference sequence). The CDR3 loop spans 15 amino acids. Trimming removed 1 base from V and 2 bases from J; junction bases left unmatched: 6. The CDR3 is CASSLYGGTAYEQYV. CDR3 in DNA: TGTGCCAGCAGCTTGTACGGGGGGACCGCCTACGAGCAGTACGTC.

This clonotype was counted ten times or more. The chain joins TRBV6-5 to TRBJ2-1; D is tentatively TRBD1 or TRBD2 (6 bases each). CDR1 is MNHEY and CDR2 is SVGAGI in the germline V gene. The CDR3 covers 17 residues. Trimming removed 2 bases from V and 6 bases from J, with 20 bases in between. The CDR3 DNA reads as TGTGCCAGCAGTTACAACGTCGGGGGCAGGCCACTCAATGAGCAGTTCTTC. It yields the protein CASSYNVGGRPLNEQFF.

This clonotype has ten or more counts. V and J are TRBV29-1 and TRBJ2-1, with D perhaps TRBD1 (5 bases). Looked up from germline, CDR1 is SQVTM and CDR2 is ANQGSEA. The V gene lost 1 base and the J gene lost 0 bases, with 7 bases spanning the gap. The CDR3 totals 14 residues. Written as DNA, the CDR3 is TGCAGCGTTGAAGGACAGTCCTCCTACAATGAGCAGTTCTTC. Its protein is CSVEGQSSYNEQFF.

There are many counts of this clonotype. The chain carries TRBV5-1 and TRBJ2-1; no clear D. V was clipped by 0 bases and J by 0 bases, with 7 bases between them. The CDR3 is 15 amino acids. Germline V gene data show CDR1 as SGHRS and CDR2 as YFSETQ. The CDR3 sequence: CASSLALLSYNEQFF. As DNA, the CDR3 is TGCGCCAGCAGCTTGGCCCTACTCTCCTACAATGAGCAGTTCTTC. The full variable domain, rest sourced from reference TRBV5-1 and TRBJ2-1, is KAGVTQTPRYLIKTRGQQVTLSCSPISGHRSVSWYQQTPGQGLQFLFEYFSETQRNKGNFPGRFSGRQFSNSRSEMNVSTLELGDSALYLCASSLALLSYNEQFFGPGTRLTVL.

The gene calls are TRBV12-3 or TRBV12-4 and TRBJ2-2; TRBD2 aligns across 13 bases. CDR3 length: 17 amino acids. V was pared by 7 bases and J by 2 bases, with 7 bases of the junction left unmatched. The CDR3 reads CASTQTSGGPNTGELFF. CDR3 bases: TGTGCCAGCACCCAGACTAGCGGGGGGCCTAACACCGGGGAGCTGTTTTTT.

Only a few counts were recorded for this clonotype. This chain uses TRBV4-3 with TRBJ2-4, with D unresolved. This CDR3 comprises 17 residues. The V end lost 0 bases, the J end lost 5 bases, and 17 bases lay between the germline ends. Per germline, CDR1 LGHNA and CDR2 YSLEER. The CDR3 loop is CASSQDLGSPAQNIQYF. DNA of the CDR3: TGCGCCAGCAGCCAAGATTTGGGTTCGCCTGCGCAAAACATTCAGTACTTC.

This clonotype was seen repeatedly, ten times or more. The chain carries TRBV5-1 and TRBJ2-7; TRBD1 might be the D (5 bases). The V end was cut by 0 bases, the J end by 5 bases, with 15 bases between. This CDR3 region has 15 residues. Per the germline V gene, CDR1 is SGHRS and CDR2 is YFSETQ. The CDR3 loop is CASSLEGQGSDEQYV. The CDR3 nucleotides are TGCGCCAGCAGCTTGGAAGGGCAGGGCAGCGACGAGCAGTACGTC.

This clonotype was detected many times. V is TRBV2 and J is TRBJ2-1; D is ambiguous. This CDR3 has 10 amino acids. Germline V CDR1 and CDR2: SNHLY, FYNNEI. The V end was cut by 5 bases, the J end by 12 bases, with 8 bases between. CDR3 amino acids: CASSTPRQFF. The CDR3 DNA follows: TGTGCCAGCAGTACCCCCCGGCAGTTCTTC. The whole variable domain, filled in from reference TRBV2 and TRBJ2-1, reads EPEVTQTPSHQVTQMGQEVILRCVPISNHLYFYWYRQILGQKVEFLVSFYNNEISEKSEIFDDQFSVERPDGSNFTLKIRSTKLEDSAMYFCASSTPRQFFGPGTRLTVL.

The chain joins TRBV12-5 to TRBJ1-6; 7 bases line up with TRBD1. The CDR3 contains 13 residues. J gave up 15 bases and V 6 bases, and 11 bases lay outside the gene matches. Germline CDR1 is LGHNT and CDR2 is FRNRAP. The CDR3 sequence is CASGRDRDRVLHF. CDR3 DNA: TGTGCTAGTGGGCGCGACAGGGATCGAGTCCTCCACTTT.

Many counts were recorded for this clonotype. V gene TRBV7-9 combines with J gene TRBJ2-7; 7 positions match TRBD2. Losses at the gene ends were 4 bases for V and 4 bases for J; bases not matched to a gene: 13. The CDR3 has 16 residues. Germline loops: CDR1 SEHNR, CDR2 FQNEAQ (reference sequence). The CDR3 region is CASSSSGGGEPYEQYV. CDR3 DNA sequence: TGTGCCAGCAGCTCCTCGGGGGGAGGGGAGCCATACGAGCAGTACGTC.

This clonotype was seen repeatedly, ten times or more. This rearrangement joins TRBV11-2 to TRBJ2-2; TRBD2 aligns across 10 bases. J was trimmed by 6 bases and V by 10 bases; bases with no gene match: 5. The CDR3 totals 13 residues. Germline CDR1 SGHAT, CDR2 FQNNGV. The CDR3 protein is CAISSGGAGELFF. For the CDR3, the DNA is TGTGCCATCTCCAGCGGGGGGGCCGGGGAGCTGTTTTTT.

Ten or more counts support this clonotype. CDR3 loop: CASSLYFGGTQYF. In nucleotides, the CDR3 is TGTGCCAGCAGTTTATATTTTGGGGGGACCCAGTACTTC. The J gene is TRBJ2-5, the V gene TRBV12-3 or TRBV12-4; tentatively, D is TRBD1 or TRBD2 (5 bases each). The CDR3 totals 13 residues. V was clipped by 2 bases and J by 7 bases, with 11 bases between them.

This clonotype was observed a few times. The V and J genes are TRBV29-1 and TRBJ2-7, with D possibly matching TRBD1 (5 bases). Germline CDR1 is SQVTM and CDR2 is ANQGSEA. V was shortened by 0 bases and J by 6 bases, with 15 bases between the two germline ends. The CDR3 runs to 14 residues. The CDR3 region has the DNA TGCAGCGTTGAAGATCCCTGCAGGGTGGGCGAGCAGTACGTC. As protein: CSVEDPCRVGEQYV.

This clonotype was counted many times. V and J are TRBV7-2 and TRBJ2-5; 10 nucleotides agree with TRBD1. V was pared by 6 bases and J by 4 bases, with 8 bases of the junction left unmatched. Germline CDR1 SGHTA, CDR2 FQGNSA. The length of the CDR3 is 15 residues. The CDR3 here is CASSSTGGGGETQYF. DNA of the CDR3: TGTGCCAGCAGTTCGACAGGGGGCGGTGGAGAGACCCAGTACTTC.

There are many counts of this clonotype. This chain links TRBV6-2 or TRBV6-3 with TRBJ2-1; D is perhaps TRBD1 (5 bases). This CDR3 comprises 13 residues. V gave up 7 bases and J gave up 10 bases, with 17 bases separating them. The germline gives CDR1 MNHEY, CDR2 SVGEGT. This chain's CDR3 is CASKSSGRAEQFF. The CDR3 DNA reads as TGTGCCAGCAAATCCTCGGGCAGGGCGGAGCAGTTCTTC.

The genes are TRBV15 and TRBJ1-5; D remains unclear. Germline values: CDR1 LNHNV, CDR2 YYDKDF (reference sequence). The V gene lost 2 bases and the J gene lost 4 bases, with 9 bases spanning the gap. This CDR3 region has 14 residues. Here the CDR3 DNA reads TGTGCCACCAGCAGACCCCCGGGGAATCAGCCCCAGCATTTT. Protein product: CATSRPPGNQPQHF. The variable domain in full, completed from reference TRBV15 and TRBJ1-5, reads DAMVIQNPRYQVTQFGKPVTLSCSQTLNHNVMYWYQQKSSQAPKLLFHYYDKDFNNEADTPDNFQSRRPNTSFCFLDIRSPGLGDTAMYLCATSRPPGNQPQHFGDGTRLSIL.